This TCR beta chain was identified during a study of CD8+CD57+ T cells in acquired aplastic anemia. TCR beta VDJ and CDR3 profiling used genomic DNA as template. MiXCR, applied by TCRdb to the reads, yields one record per CDR3 protein. Of about 190,000 distinct CDR3 sequences listed, 64% are singletons. Germline CDR1 reads KGHDR; CDR2 reads SFDVKD. Trimming removed 2 bases at V and 4 bases at J, with 9 bases between. The CDR3 loop spans 14 amino acids. V gene TRBV24-1 combines with J gene TRBJ2-3; D may be TRBD1 or TRBD2 (5 bases each). This TCR derives from a human donor with severe aplastic anemia or a healthy control (not recorded which). The sample was sorted CD4+, CD8+, or CD8+CD57+ T cells (not recorded which) from PBMCs. CDR3 region: CATSDSRGADTQYF. The CDR3 DNA is TGTGCCACCAGTGATTCTCGGGGCGCAGATACGCAGTATTTT.